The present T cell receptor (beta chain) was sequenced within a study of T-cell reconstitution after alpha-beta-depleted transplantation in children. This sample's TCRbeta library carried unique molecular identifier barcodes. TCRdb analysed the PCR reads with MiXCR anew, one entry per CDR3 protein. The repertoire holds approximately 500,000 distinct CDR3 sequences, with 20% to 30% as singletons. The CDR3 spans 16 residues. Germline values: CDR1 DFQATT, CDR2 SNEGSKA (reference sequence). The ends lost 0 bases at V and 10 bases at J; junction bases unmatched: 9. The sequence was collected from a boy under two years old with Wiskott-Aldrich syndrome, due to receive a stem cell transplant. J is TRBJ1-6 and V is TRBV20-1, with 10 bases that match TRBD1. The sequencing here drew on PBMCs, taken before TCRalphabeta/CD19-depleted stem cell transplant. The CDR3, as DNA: TGCAGTGCTAGAGATAAGCGTCCGGACAGGGGGTCACCCCTCCACTTT. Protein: CSARDKRPDRGSPLHF.